Here is one TCR beta chain with its context. Its antigen is unknown. Using RNA transcripts, the TCR beta CDR3 regions were amplified. The workflow started with a first-round RT-PCR run with HTBI primers and then moved on to a second-round multiplex PCR. TCRdb recomputed calls from the multiplex PCR reads with MiXCR, one row per CDR3 protein. The table includes hundreds of thousands of distinct CDR3 sequences, about two fifths detected once. This entry is derived from a study of Graves' ophthalmopathy and Graves' hyperthyroidism. Study summary: Sampling took place at initial diagnosis, with peripheral blood obtained before any treatment.

CDR1 SGHVS and CDR2 FQNEAQ come from the germline V gene. With 3 bases removed from V and 11 bases from J, the gap between germline ends came to 14 bases. CDR3 size: 13 residues. Ophthalmopathy was moderately-to-severely active, CAS at least 3, NOSPECS at least 4, lasting under 3 months. Fresh peripheral blood, 10 ml, was the PBMC source. Findings of the study overall: Ophthalmopathy progression was predicted by the model at about 69% sensitivity and about 74% specificity.

V is TRBV7-8 and J is TRBJ1-5; unclear D gene. Sequences were obtained from peripheral blood. The receptor was isolated from an adult man with Graves' ophthalmopathy. This chain's CDR3 is CASSFGSVGTQHF. CDR3 DNA: TGTGCCAGCAGCTTTGGGTCGGTCGGGACCCAGCATTTT.